The 23 T cell receptor beta chains reported below all come from one sample, sequenced in a study of cytomegalovirus exposure and HLA in healthy donors. PCR involved 60 Vbeta and 13 Jbeta primers. Sequenced by immunoSEQ multiplex PCR; TCRdb stores in-frame clones only, minus some. The sample has some 150,000 clones; over 60% are singletons. Input material: PBMCs. These receptors came from a woman in her 30s in good health and CMV-seronegative.

This clone was counted only a few times. The chain links TRBV5-6 to TRBJ1-2; no definite D call. Trimming removed 0 bases at V and 0 bases at J, with 15 bases between. CDR1 SGHDT and CDR2 YYEEEE come from the germline V gene. This CDR3 spans 17 amino acids. The CDR3 sequence is CASSLGEVRLANYGYTF. For the CDR3, the DNA is TGTGCCAGCAGCTTGGGGGAGGTGCGGTTAGCTAACTATGGCTACACCTTC.

This clone was detected a few times. The rearrangement uses TRBV5-1 and TRBJ2-7, with TRBD1 matching over 7 bases. CDR1 SGHRS and CDR2 YFSETQ come from the germline V gene. Germline trimming cut 0 bases from V and 0 bases from J; bases unmatched to any gene: 3. This CDR3 comprises 15 residues. The CDR3 DNA sequence: TGCGCCAGCAGCTTGGAACAGGGGAGCTCCTACGAGCAGTACTTC. It encodes CASSLEQGSSYEQYF.

The chain recombines TRBV4-2 with TRBJ1-5; perhaps TRBD1 as D (5 bases). The CDR3 length is 15 residues. Germline V CDR1 and CDR2: LGHNA, YNFKEQ. V lost 5 bases to trimming and J lost 0 bases, with 11 bases between them. The CDR3 loop is CASSFRTNSNQPQHF. The CDR3 bases are TGTGCCAGCAGCTTCCGGACAAATAGCAATCAGCCCCAGCATTTT.

The V gene is TRBV7-9, the J gene TRBJ2-3, with D tentatively TRBD2 (6 bases). The CDR3 consists of 14 residues. Trimming removed 5 bases from V and 4 bases from J, with 13 bases in between. Looked up from germline, CDR1 is SEHNR and CDR2 is FQNEAQ (reference sequence). CDR3 sequence (DNA): TGTGCCAGCAGCCCTTCCGCGGGGTCAGATACGCAGTATTTT. It codes for CASSPSAGSDTQYF.

The genes are TRBV11-2 and TRBJ2-3; TRBD1 matches 7 bases. Germline lookup yields CDR1 SGHAT and CDR2 FQNNGV. The CDR3 extends over 17 amino acids. J was trimmed by 2 bases and V by 6 bases; bases with no gene match: 14. CDR3 DNA sequence: TGTGCCAGCAGTTATAGACCTTCCAGGGGGAACACAGATACGCAGTATTTT. Encoded protein: CASSYRPSRGNTDTQYF. The whole variable domain, filled in from reference TRBV11-2 and TRBJ2-3, reads EAGVAQSPRYKIIEKRQSVAFWCNPISGHATLYWYQQILGQGPKLLIQFQNNGVVDDSQLPKDRFSAERLKGVDSTLKIQPAKLEDSAVYLCASSYRPSRGNTDTQYFGPGTRLTVL.

The J gene is TRBJ1-1, the V gene TRBV7-2, with a tentative D call TRBD1 (6 bases). The CDR3 extends over 14 amino acids. Trimming stripped 5 bases from V and 0 bases from J, with 10 bases between. Per germline, CDR1 SGHTA and CDR2 FQGNSA. CDR3 sequence: CASSRQAMNTEAFF. The CDR3 DNA is TGTGCCAGCAGCCGACAGGCGATGAACACTGAAGCTTTCTTT.

CDR3 protein: CASSYDRLANTGELFF. As DNA, the CDR3 is TGTGCCAGCAGTTACGACAGGCTAGCGAACACCGGGGAGCTGTTTTTT. The chain employs TRBV6-5 and TRBJ2-2, with D maybe TRBD1 (6 bases). The V end lost 2 bases, the J end lost 0 bases, and 10 bases lay between the germline ends. Germline CDR1 MNHEY, CDR2 SVGAGI. The CDR3 has 16 amino acids.

This clone was counted once. The J gene is TRBJ1-3, the V gene TRBV5-1; D is ambiguous. CDR3 length equals 11 residues. Trimming removed 0 bases from V and 9 bases from J, with 4 bases in between. The germline V gene encodes CDR1 SGHRS and CDR2 YFSETQ. The CDR3 bases are TGCGCCAGCAGCTTGGACGGCACCATATATTTT. Its translation: CASSLDGTIYF.

V is TRBV27 and J is TRBJ1-2, with a tentative D call TRBD1 (5 bases). Trimming pared 0 bases from V and 5 bases from J, leaving 13 bases between. The CDR3 loop spans 15 amino acids. The germline V gene has CDR1 MNHEY and CDR2 SMNVEV (reference sequence). In DNA form, the CDR3 reads TGTGCCAGCAGTTTATCATTGATGGGGGGTTATGGCTACACCTTC. Protein sequence: CASSLSLMGGYGYTF.

This clone was detected only once. This chain joins TRBV7-2 and TRBJ1-2; D is ambiguous. The CDR3 has 12 residues. The V gene lost 3 bases and the J gene lost 7 bases, with 9 bases spanning the gap. Per germline, CDR1 SGHTA and CDR2 FQGNSA. The CDR3 DNA reads TGTGCCAGCAGCTTTGGGAGGGCTGGCTACACCTTC. Amino acids: CASSFGRAGYTF.

This sequence joins TRBV6-5 and TRBJ2-2, with D possibly TRBD2 on 6 matching bases. From germline, CDR1 is MNHEY and CDR2 SVGAGI. The CDR3 has 15 amino acids. V dropped 10 bases and J dropped 5 bases, with 20 bases sitting between them. The chain's CDR3 is CAIPLGGIATGELFF. The CDR3 DNA follows: TGTGCCATCCCCCTCGGGGGAATAGCTACCGGGGAGCTGTTTTTT.

The rearrangement uses TRBV25-1 and TRBJ1-2, with 9 bases fitting TRBD1. V lost 1 base to trimming and J lost 4 bases; unmatched junction nucleotides: 1. CDR1 and CDR2 (germline): MGHDK, SYGVNS. The CDR3 contains 14 residues. DNA of the CDR3: TGTGCCAGCAGTGAATGGGACAGGGTCTATGGCTACACCTTC. This codes for CASSEWDRVYGYTF.

This chain joins TRBV2 and TRBJ2-3; tentatively, D is TRBD1 (6 bases). The CDR3 runs to 16 residues. CDR1 is SNHLY, CDR2 FYNNEI, per germline. Trimming took off 4 bases at V and 0 bases at J, with 14 bases between the two ends. In DNA, the CDR3 is TGTGCCAGCAGTGTAGGGGGTTTAACTAGCACAGATACGCAGTATTTT. Translating it yields CASSVGGLTSTDTQYF. The entire variable domain, with the rest obtained from reference TRBV2 and TRBJ2-3, is as follows: EPEVTQTPSHQVTQMGQEVILRCVPISNHLYFYWYRQILGQKVEFLVSFYNNEISEKSEIFDDQFSVERPDGSNFTLKIRSTKLEDSAMYFCASSVGGLTSTDTQYFGPGTRLTVL.

This sequence joins TRBV19 and TRBJ1-5; TRBD1 might be the D (6 bases). This CDR3 is 13 amino acids long. Deletions cut 5 bases from V and 7 bases from J, with 12 bases between. Germline lookup yields CDR1 LNHDA and CDR2 SQIVND (reference sequence). In DNA, the CDR3 is TGTGCCAGTAGTCCCCAGGGGAGACAGCCCCAGCATTTT. As protein: CASSPQGRQPQHF.

This rearrangement joins TRBV30 to TRBJ1-3, with D maybe TRBD1 (6 bases). The CDR3 covers 14 residues. Germline V gene lookup returns CDR1 GTSNPN and CDR2 SVGIG (reference sequence). Trimming removed 8 bases at V and 4 bases at J, with 18 bases between. The CDR3 spells CAGWYREIGNTIYF. The CDR3 DNA reads TGTGCCGGTTGGTACAGGGAAATAGGAAACACCATATATTTT. Variable domain in full (rest from reference TRBV30 and TRBJ1-3): SQTIHQWPATLVQPVGSPLSLECTVEGTSNPNLYWYRQAAGRGLQLLFYSVGIGQISSEVPQNLSASRPQDRQFILSSKKLLLSDSGFYLCAGWYREIGNTIYFGEGSWLTVV.

Here the CDR3 DNA reads TGTGCCAGCAGTTTTCTCCGGGACAGGGGATGGGGCACCGGGGAGCTGTTTTTT. Translated, it gives CASSFLRDRGWGTGELFF. The rearrangement links TRBV27 to TRBJ2-2; 10 positions match TRBD1. The CDR3 extends over 18 amino acids. Trimming cost V 3 bases and J 4 bases; bases outside gene matches: 11. Germline CDR1 is MNHEY and CDR2 is SMNVEV (reference sequence).

J is TRBJ2-1 and V is TRBV5-6, with 10 bases that match TRBD2. CDR1 SGHDT and CDR2 YYEEEE come from the germline V gene. V dropped 1 base and J dropped 8; count of bases not matched to a gene: 12. The CDR3 is 17 residues long. In DNA, the CDR3 is TGTGCCAGCAGCTTGACGCCTAAAGCGGGGGGGCTCGATGAGCAGTTCTTC. It translates to CASSLTPKAGGLDEQFF.

A single count supports this clone. The chain uses TRBV4-2 and TRBJ1-2; TRBD1 matches 7 bases. The J segment lost 0 bases and the V segment lost 1 base, leaving 5 bases of the junction unmatched. There are 16 residues in the CDR3. CDR1 and CDR2 (germline): LGHNA, YNFKEQ. The chain's CDR3 is CASSQAYRGTNYGYTF. CDR3 sequence (DNA): TGTGCCAGCAGCCAAGCATACAGGGGTACTAACTATGGCTACACCTTC.

This sequence joins TRBV29-1 and TRBJ1-1; D is possibly TRBD1 (6 bases). Germline V gene lookup returns CDR1 SQVTM and CDR2 ANQGSEA. V was shortened by 7 bases and J by 0 bases, with 15 bases between the two germline ends. The CDR3 totals 14 residues. The CDR3 sequence: CSGNSDRVNTEAFF. In DNA, the CDR3 is TGCAGCGGGAATTCGGACAGAGTGAACACTGAAGCTTTCTTT.

The V gene is TRBV6-6, the J gene TRBJ1-1; 8 bases are a match to TRBD1. The CDR3 runs to 13 residues. Losses at the gene ends were 7 bases for V and 2 bases for J; bases not matched to a gene: 3. Germline CDR1 reads MNHNY; CDR2 reads SVGAGI (reference sequence). The DNA for the CDR3 is TGTGCCAGCACGACAGGGGATAACACTGAAGCTTTCTTT. Amino acids: CASTTGDNTEAFF.

This clone is a singleton in its sample. The rearrangement uses TRBV27 and TRBJ1-3; D perhaps matches TRBD1 (5 bases). Deletions cut 2 bases from V and 4 bases from J, with 12 bases between. The germline V gene encodes CDR1 MNHEY and CDR2 SMNVEV (reference sequence). CDR3 length: 15 residues. In nucleotides, the CDR3 is TGTGCCAGCAGTTTAGGGGGGTACCTGGGAAACACCATATATTTT. Translated, it gives CASSLGGYLGNTIYF.

This clone was recorded a few times. The chain links TRBV7-9 to TRBJ1-5, with D uncertain. Germline V CDR1 and CDR2: SEHNR, FQNEAQ (reference sequence). Trimming pared 0 bases from V and 2 bases from J, leaving 11 bases between. The CDR3 sequence is 16 residues long. CDR3 sequence reads: CASSLAIQEGNQPQHF. CDR3 bases: TGTGCCAGCAGCTTAGCGATCCAGGAGGGCAATCAGCCCCAGCATTTT. The whole variable domain, remainder taken from reference TRBV7-9 and TRBJ1-5, is DTGVSQNPRHKITKRGQNVTFRCDPISEHNRLYWYRQTLGQGPEFLTYFQNEAQLEKSRLLSDRFSAERPKGSFSTLEIQRTEQGDSAMYLCASSLAIQEGNQPQHFGDGTRLSIL.

The J gene is TRBJ1-2, the V gene TRBV9; perhaps TRBD1 as D (5 bases). V lost 4 bases to trimming and J lost 8 bases, with 15 bases between them. Germline V CDR1 and CDR2: SGDLS, YYNGEE. The CDR3 runs 13 residues. In DNA, the CDR3 is TGTGCCAGCAGCAGCTCGGGACTCCGGGGCTACACCTTC. Its translation is CASSSSGLRGYTF.